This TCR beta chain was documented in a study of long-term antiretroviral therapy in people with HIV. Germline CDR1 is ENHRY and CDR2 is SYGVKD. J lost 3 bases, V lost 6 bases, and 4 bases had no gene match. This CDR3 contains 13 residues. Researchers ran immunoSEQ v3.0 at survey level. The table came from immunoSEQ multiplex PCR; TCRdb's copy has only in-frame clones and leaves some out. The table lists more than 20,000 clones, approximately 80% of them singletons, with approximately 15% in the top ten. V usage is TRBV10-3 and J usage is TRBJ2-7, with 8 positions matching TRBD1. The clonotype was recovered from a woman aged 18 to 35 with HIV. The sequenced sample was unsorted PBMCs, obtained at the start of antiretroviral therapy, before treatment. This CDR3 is CAIRTGEDYEQYF. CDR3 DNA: TGTGCCATCAGGACAGGGGAAGACTACGAGCAGTACTTC.